The rows below give T cell receptor beta chains drawn from one sample of a study of graft-versus-host responses after intestinal transplantation. Some clones are missing from TCRdb's copy, which holds only in-frame ones; the method was immunoSEQ multiplex PCR. The data contain just under 65,000 clones, 85% to 95% of them singletons. Their recognized antigens are unknown. The sequences come from unstimulated CD8+ T cells sorted from spleen or lymph node cells, collected before transplant. These receptors were collected from a human donor who was the organ donor for an intestinal transplant. Both conserved end residues are part of each CDR3. Each record gives: V gene, clone size, J gene, D gene, CDR3 protein, CDR3 DNA. D genes are given only for firm matches. For some rows the clone size is stated as once, few or many, or as a class when expanded; others skip it.

>TRBV5-6|.|TRBJ2-1|TRBD2
CASSLIPSGINNEQFF
TGTGCCAGCAGCTTGATCCCTAGCGGGATCAACAATGAGCAGTTCTTC
>TRBV27|.|TRBJ2-7|.
CASRIGEAYEQYF
TGTGCCAGCAGGATAGGGGAGGCATACGAGCAGTACTTC
>TRBV4-3|.|TRBJ2-7|.
CASSQDLLAIPDNEQYF
TGCGCCAGCAGCCAAGATCTACTAGCTATCCCAGATAATGAGCAGTACTTC
>TRBV6-1|.|TRBJ2-7|TRBD1
CASSEETGGAYEQYF
TGTGCCAGCAGTGAAGAGACAGGGGGGGCCTACGAGCAGTACTTC
>TRBV19|.|TRBJ2-5|.
CASSIVGLANPPGGTQYF
TGTGCCAGTAGTATAGTTGGGCTAGCCAACCCCCCGGGCGGAACCCAGTACTTC
>TRBV29-1|.|TRBJ2-3|TRBD1
CSVEGDRRADTQYF
TGCAGCGTTGAAGGGGACAGGAGGGCAGATACGCAGTATTTT
>TRBV13|.|TRBJ1-4|TRBD1
CASSSGGAGEKLFF
TGTGCCAGCAGCTCAGGGGGCGCGGGGGAAAAACTGTTTTTT
>TRBV4-1|.|TRBJ2-7|.
CASSQEGQGGEQYF
TGCGCCAGCAGCCAAGAAGGGCAGGGCGGAGAGCAGTACTTC
>TRBV11-2|.|TRBJ2-7|TRBD2
CASSFYPGTSGPDYEQYF
TGTGCCAGCAGCTTTTATCCCGGGACTAGCGGGCCGGACTACGAGCAGTACTTC
>TRBV6-5|once|TRBJ1-1|TRBD1
CASSAGGAGNTEAFF
TGTGCCAGCAGTGCAGGGGGCGCCGGGAACACTGAAGCTTTCTTT
>TRBV5-6|.|TRBJ2-3|.
CASSLGTGVSTQYF
TGTGCCAGCAGCTTGGGTACAGGAGTTAGTACGCAGTATTTT
>TRBV5-1|.|TRBJ2-2|.
CASRGGTGELFF
TGCGCCAGCAGAGGCGGGACCGGGGAGCTGTTTTTT
>TRBV27|.|TRBJ2-7|.
CASSYGGSYEQYF
TGTGCCAGCAGTTACGGTGGCTCCTACGAGCAGTACTTC
>TRBV7-2|.|TRBJ2-3|.
CASSPKTSPVADTQYF
TGTGCCAGCAGCCCAAAGACTTCACCAGTGGCGGATACGCAGTATTTT
>TRBV7-4|.|TRBJ1-2|TRBD1
CASSPNPWTGWVDGYTF
TGTGCCAGCAGCCCTAACCCTTGGACAGGGTGGGTCGACGGCTACACCTTC
>TRBV27|.|TRBJ2-7|.
CASSRQSSYEQYF
TGTGCCAGCAGCAGACAGAGCTCCTACGAGCAGTACTTC
>TRBV19|.|TRBJ2-7|TRBD1
CASSPGTGRKNEQYF
TGTGCCAGTAGTCCCGGGACAGGGCGTAAGAACGAGCAGTACTTC
>TRBV7-6|once|TRBJ2-7|.
CASSQDNSYEQYF
TGTGCCAGCAGCCAGGACAACTCCTACGAGCAGTACTTC
>TRBV5-1|once|TRBJ1-1|TRBD1
CASSWTGEVTEAFF
TGCGCCAGCAGCTGGACAGGGGAGGTCACTGAAGCTTTCTTT
>TRBV5-1|.|TRBJ2-7|.
CASSSGSRVLSLYEQYF
TGCGCCAGCAGCTCGGGGTCAAGAGTCCTCTCACTCTACGAGCAGTACTTC
>TRBV28|.|TRBJ2-5|TRBD2
CASSLEGRVWSGRVETQYF
TGTGCCAGCAGTTTGGAAGGCAGAGTGTGGAGCGGGAGGGTGGAGACCCAGTACTTC
>TRBV19|.|TRBJ2-7|TRBD2
CASSAGLAGYEQYF
TGTGCCAGTAGTGCGGGACTAGCGGGCTACGAGCAGTACTTC
>TRBV28|.|TRBJ2-2|.
CASSLTVPGYTGELFF
TGTGCCAGCAGTTTGACAGTCCCCGGGTACACCGGGGAGCTGTTTTTT
>TRBV4-2|.|TRBJ2-7|.
CASSQDGPRASETYEQYF
TGTGCCAGCAGCCAAGATGGTCCCCGAGCTAGCGAAACCTACGAGCAGTACTTC
>TRBV27|.|TRBJ1-5|.
CASCGAGGNQPQHF
TGTGCCAGCTGCGGGGCAGGCGGCAATCAGCCCCAGCATTTT
>TRBV13|.|TRBJ2-5|.
CASSARGIQETQYF
TGTGCCAGCAGCGCCCGGGGAATCCAAGAGACCCAGTACTTC
>TRBV28|.|TRBJ2-7|.
CASSPPRGDWRYEQYF
TGTGCCAGCAGCCCCCCTCGTGGGGACTGGCGCTACGAGCAGTACTTC
>TRBV6-1|.|TRBJ2-1|.
CASSERGPGSYNEQFF
TGTGCCAGCAGTGAAAGAGGGCCTGGCTCCTACAATGAGCAGTTCTTC
>TRBV28|.|TRBJ1-3|.
CASSSSPPGAGNTIYF
TGTGCCAGCAGTTCTAGCCCCCCCGGGGCTGGAAACACCATATATTTT
>TRBV27|few|TRBJ1-4|.
CASSSGGMVFF
TGTGCCAGCAGTTCGGGCGGGATGGTGTTTTTT
>TRBV19|.|TRBJ1-2|.
CASSITYRTYGYTF
TGTGCCAGTAGTATCACATACAGGACCTATGGCTACACCTTC
>TRBV28|.|TRBJ1-1|TRBD1
CASSSRDRGTEAFF
TGTGCCAGCAGTAGCCGGGACAGGGGGACTGAAGCTTTCTTT
>TRBV4-2|.|TRBJ2-7|TRBD1
CASRAQGAYEQYF
TGTGCCAGCAGGGCACAGGGGGCCTACGAGCAGTACTTC
>TRBV10-3|.|TRBJ2-3|.
CAISDDPVTDTQYF
TGTGCCATCAGTGATGATCCGGTCACAGATACGCAGTATTTT
>TRBV28|.|TRBJ2-1|TRBD2
CASSTRSGSSFSYNEQFF
TGTGCCAGCAGCACCCGTAGCGGGAGTTCCTTCTCCTACAATGAGCAGTTCTTC
>TRBV13|.|TRBJ2-7|TRBD1
CASSLDRGRESYEQYF
TGTGCCAGCAGCTTAGATAGGGGGCGCGAGTCCTACGAGCAGTACTTC
>TRBV4-3|.|TRBJ2-3|TRBD2
CASSQEVAGGVSRTDTQYF
TGCGCCAGCAGCCAAGAAGTAGCCGGGGGGGTATCACGCACAGATACGCAGTATTTT
>TRBV4-2|.|TRBJ1-3|.
CASSQVSSRYSGNTIYF
TGTGCCAGCAGCCAAGTCTCGAGCAGGTACTCTGGAAACACCATATATTTT